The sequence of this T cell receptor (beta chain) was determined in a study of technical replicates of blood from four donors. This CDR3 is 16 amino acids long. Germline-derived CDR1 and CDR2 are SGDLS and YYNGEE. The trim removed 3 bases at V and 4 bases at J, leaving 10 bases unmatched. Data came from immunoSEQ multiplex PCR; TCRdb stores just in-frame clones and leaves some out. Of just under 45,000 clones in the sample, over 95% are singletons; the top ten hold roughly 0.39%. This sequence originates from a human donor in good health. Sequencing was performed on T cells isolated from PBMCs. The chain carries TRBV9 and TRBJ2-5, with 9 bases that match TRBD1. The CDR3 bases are TGTGCCAGCAGCGCTGGACAGGGGCGAGGTGGAGAGACCCAGTACTTC. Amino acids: CASSAGQGRGGETQYF.